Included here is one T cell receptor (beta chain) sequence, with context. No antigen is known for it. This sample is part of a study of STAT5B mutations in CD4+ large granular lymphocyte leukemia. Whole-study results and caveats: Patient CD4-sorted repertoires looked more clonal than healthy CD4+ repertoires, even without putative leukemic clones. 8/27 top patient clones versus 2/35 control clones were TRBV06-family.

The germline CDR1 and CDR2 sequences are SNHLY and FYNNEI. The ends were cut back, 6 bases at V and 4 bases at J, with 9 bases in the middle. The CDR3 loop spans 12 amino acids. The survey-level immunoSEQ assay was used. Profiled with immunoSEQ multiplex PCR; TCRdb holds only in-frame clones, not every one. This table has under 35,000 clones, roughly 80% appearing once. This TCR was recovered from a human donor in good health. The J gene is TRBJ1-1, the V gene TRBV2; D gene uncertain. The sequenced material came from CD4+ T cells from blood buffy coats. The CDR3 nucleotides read TGTGCCAGCAGGGGGTTGGGCACTGAAGCTTTCTTT. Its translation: CASRGLGTEAFF.